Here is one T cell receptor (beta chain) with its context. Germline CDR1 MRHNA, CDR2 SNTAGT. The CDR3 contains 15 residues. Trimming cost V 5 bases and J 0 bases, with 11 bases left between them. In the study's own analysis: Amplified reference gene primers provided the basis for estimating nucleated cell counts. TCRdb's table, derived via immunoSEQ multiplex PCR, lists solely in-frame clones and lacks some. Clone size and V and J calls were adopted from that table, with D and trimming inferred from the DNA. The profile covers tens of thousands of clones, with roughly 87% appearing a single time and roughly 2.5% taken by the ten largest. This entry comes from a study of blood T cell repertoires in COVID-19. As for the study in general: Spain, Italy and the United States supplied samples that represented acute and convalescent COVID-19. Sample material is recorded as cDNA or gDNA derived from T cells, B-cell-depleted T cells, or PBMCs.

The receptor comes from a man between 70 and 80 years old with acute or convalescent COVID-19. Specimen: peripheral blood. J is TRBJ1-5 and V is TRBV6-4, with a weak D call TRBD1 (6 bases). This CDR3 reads CASSPTGYSNQPQHF. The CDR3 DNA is TGTGCCAGCAGTCCTACAGGGTATAGCAATCAGCCCCAGCATTTT.